The next 3 T cell receptor beta chains were all read from a single sample in a study of blood T cell repertoires in COVID-19. The method was immunoSEQ multiplex PCR; TCRdb's version includes in-frame clones alone and lacks a portion of them. The sample has 100,000 to 150,000 clones, about four fifths seen once. Sequenced material: peripheral blood. The origin of the receptors is a woman older than 75 with acute or convalescent COVID-19.

This chain links TRBV7-9 with TRBJ2-1; 9 nucleotides match TRBD1. The germline V gene has CDR1 SEHNR and CDR2 FQNEAQ (reference sequence). J lost 10 bases, V lost 5 bases, and 12 bases had no gene match. The CDR3 runs 15 residues. The CDR3 protein is CASSGRDRVMGEQFF. The CDR3 DNA follows: TGTGCCAGCAGCGGACGGGACAGGGTTATGGGAGAGCAGTTCTTC.

The chain is built from TRBV27 and TRBJ1-3, with D perhaps TRBD1 (5 bases). CDR1 and CDR2 (germline): MNHEY, SMNVEV (reference sequence). Trimming took 8 bases from V and 2 from J, leaving 13 bases between them. This CDR3 has 14 amino acids. Here the CDR3 reads CASSRVPPGNTIYF. The CDR3 coding sequence is TGTGCCAGCTCCAGGGTACCCCCTGGAAACACCATATATTTT.

The rearrangement uses TRBV7-2 and TRBJ2-1; 11 bases line up with TRBD2. The CDR3 is made up of 15 amino acids. V shed 5 bases and J 2 bases; nucleotides not matched to a gene: 2. Germline V CDR1 and CDR2: SGHTA, FQGNSA. This CDR3 reads CASSATSGTYNEQFF. CDR3 bases: TGTGCCAGCAGCGCGACTAGCGGGACCTACAATGAGCAGTTCTTC.